This T cell receptor beta chain emerged from a study of T cells after yellow fever vaccination. Findings and limits, study-wide: Primary-vaccination clones mostly resurfaced post-booster (96% CD4, more than 85% CD8). Although most clonotypes did not, a small share appeared in both CD4 and CD8 compartments. Abundant clonotypes (contaminants from the bulk population) could be present in FACS-sorted repertoires.

Germline V gene data show CDR1 as DFQATT and CDR2 as SNEGSKA (reference sequence). This CDR3 comprises 15 residues. V lost 6 bases, J lost 8 bases, and 15 bases stayed unmatched. UMIs and a universal primer site were added when TCR cDNA was made by 5'RACE template switching. MiXCR, run by TCRdb on the 5' RACE reads, gives a single entry per CDR3 protein. The sample includes over 70,000 distinct CDR3 sequences, roughly 7.7% of them seen just once. This clonotype was found a few times. Its target is not known. The clonotype was recovered from a man aged 30-40 years who received the YFV17D yellow fever vaccine. The chain recombines TRBV20-1 with TRBJ2-1, with 8 positions matching TRBD2. The material sequenced was CD8+ T cells sorted from PBMCs, taken on the day of the yellow fever booster vaccination. The CDR3 reads CSATPPGLEIHEQFF. Here the CDR3 DNA reads TGCAGTGCCACCCCCCCGGGACTAGAGATCCATGAGCAGTTCTTC.